Following are 21 T cell receptor beta chains from one sample sequenced in a study of blood T cell repertoires in COVID-19. Some clones are missing from TCRdb's copy, which holds only in-frame ones; the method was immunoSEQ multiplex PCR. The table records around 440,000 clones, about 87% of them present only once. The sequencing input was peripheral blood. The receptors shown here come from a woman aged 50 to 65 with COVID-19, enrolled during active disease.

DNA for the CDR3: TGTGCCAGTAGTATAGATCTATCCGGGAGGATCCCCTACGAGCAGTACTTC. Its protein product is CASSIDLSGRIPYEQYF. The chain has TRBV19 and TRBJ2-7, with 7 bases matching TRBD2. V dropped 0 bases and J dropped 2; count of bases not matched to a gene: 10. The CDR3 length is 17 residues. Germline CDR1 is LNHDA and CDR2 is SQIVND (reference sequence).

Of note for this clone: Within the sample, other DNA sequences also encode this same CDR3. The V call is TRBV25-1, the J call TRBJ2-7; D is undetermined. Germline-derived CDR1 and CDR2 are MGHDK and SYGVNS. Trimming stripped 3 bases from V and 3 bases from J, with 3 bases between. This CDR3 is built from 11 residues. The CDR3 protein is CASSDYYEQYF. The CDR3 region has the DNA TGTGCCAGCAGTGATTACTACGAGCAGTACTTC.

The gene calls are TRBV7-3 and TRBJ2-7; D is possibly TRBD2 (6 bases). This CDR3 is 14 amino acids long. V shed 5 bases and J shed 7 bases, with 18 bases lying between them. The germline gives CDR1 SGHTA, CDR2 FQGTGA. The CDR3 nucleotides are TGTGCCAGCAGCCTAAGGGACTCCTTCGGGGAGCAGTACTTC. Translated, it gives CASSLRDSFGEQYF.

This clone was picked up one time. V and J are TRBV24-1 and TRBJ2-3; 13 bases align to TRBD2. The V gene's germline CDR1 is KGHDR and CDR2 SFDVKD. The CDR3 contains 21 residues. V shed 2 bases and J 5 bases; nucleotides not matched to a gene: 18. The CDR3 nucleotides are TGTGCCACCAGTGATTCAACCGGGACTAGCGGGGCCACCTGGAGGGTAGATACGCAGTATTTT. This codes for CATSDSTGTSGATWRVDTQYF.

The rearrangement joins TRBV11-2 to TRBJ1-1; D remains unclear. The V end lost 0 bases, the J end lost 3 bases, and 11 bases lay between the germline ends. CDR3 size: 15 residues. The germline V gene has CDR1 SGHAT and CDR2 FQNNGV. The CDR3 region has the DNA TGTGCCAGCAGCTTAGATCATCCCCGGGACACTGAAGCTTTCTTT. Protein sequence: CASSLDHPRDTEAFF.

J is TRBJ1-2 and V is TRBV4-1, with 10 bases fitting TRBD1. The J segment lost 2 bases and the V segment lost 4 bases, leaving 4 bases of the junction unmatched. This CDR3 has 15 residues. Germline lookup yields CDR1 MGHRA and CDR2 YSYEKL. CDR3 DNA: TGCGCCAGCAGCCCGGGACAGGGGCCCAACTATGGCTACACCTTC. This encodes CASSPGQGPNYGYTF.

The genes are TRBV3-1 (or the pseudogene TRBV3-2) and TRBJ1-6, with TRBD1 matching 9 bases. This CDR3 region has 17 residues. Germline CDR1 reads LGHDT; CDR2 reads YNNKEL (reference sequence). The V gene end was trimmed by 3 bases and the J gene end by 0 bases; junction bases not matched to a gene: 3. In nucleotides, the CDR3 is TGTGCCAGCAGCCACCGGACAGGGGTCTCCTATAATTCACCCCTCCACTTT. It encodes CASSHRTGVSYNSPLHF.

As concerns this clone: The same CDR3 also results from other DNA sequences found in this sample. The chain recombines TRBV28 with TRBJ2-1; possible D gene TRBD2, 5 bases. Germline V gene sequence: CDR1 MDHEN, CDR2 SYDVKM. V was cut by 3 bases and J by 9 bases, with 6 bases left in between. The length of the CDR3 is 11 residues. CDR3 residues: CASSFRGEQFF. The CDR3 DNA sequence: TGTGCCAGCAGTTTCCGGGGTGAGCAGTTCTTC.

The rearrangement uses TRBV3-1 (or the pseudogene TRBV3-2) and TRBJ1-1; D perhaps matches TRBD1 (6 bases). V shed 5 bases and J shed 4 bases, with 14 bases lying between them. This CDR3 comprises 14 residues. Looked up from germline, CDR1 is LGHDT and CDR2 is YNNKEL (reference sequence). The CDR3 loop reads CASSEQGTGTEAFF. The CDR3 DNA reads as TGTGCCAGCAGCGAACAGGGTACCGGCACTGAAGCTTTCTTT.

The chain combines TRBV29-1 with TRBJ2-7, with 8 bases matching TRBD2. This CDR3 contains 16 residues. Trimming removed 3 bases from V and 1 base from J; junction bases left unmatched: 11. CDR1 is SQVTM and CDR2 is ANQGSEA in the germline V gene. Written as DNA, the CDR3 is TGCAGCGTTGATCTCGGGGGCGGGGGGCCGTCCTACGAGCAGTACTTC. Translated: CSVDLGGGGPSYEQYF.

The chain recombines TRBV5-6 with TRBJ2-2, with D uncertain. V lost 1 base and J lost 10, with 11 bases in between. This CDR3 is built from 13 residues. CDR1 SGHDT and CDR2 YYEEEE come from the germline V gene. The CDR3 loop reads CASSLQAAVELFF. In nucleotides, the CDR3 is TGTGCCAGCAGCTTGCAGGCAGCCGTGGAGCTGTTTTTT.

The rearrangement links TRBV4-1 to TRBJ1-1; maybe TRBD1 (6 bases). Per germline, CDR1 MGHRA and CDR2 YSYEKL. V lost 3 bases, J lost 4 bases, and 9 bases lay in between. This CDR3 contains 13 residues. CDR3: CASSQGRGTEAFF. CDR3 in DNA: TGCGCCAGCAGCCAGGGCAGGGGCACTGAAGCTTTCTTT.

Only one count was recorded for this clone. V is TRBV9 and J is TRBJ2-2, with D perhaps matching TRBD2 (6 bases). Per the germline V gene, CDR1 is SGDLS and CDR2 is YYNGEE. V was pared by 5 bases and J by 4 bases, with 12 bases between. The CDR3 totals 14 residues. The CDR3 DNA is TGTGCCAGCAGTGAGGCGGGGCCCACCGGGGAGCTGTTTTTT. This translates into CASSEAGPTGELFF.

The chain uses TRBV24-1 and TRBJ2-3; D perhaps matches TRBD1 (5 bases). V lost 5 bases, J lost 4 bases, and 12 bases lay in between. There are 14 residues in the CDR3. Looked up from germline, CDR1 is KGHDR and CDR2 is SFDVKD. CDR3 amino acids: CATSGSVGADTQYF. The CDR3 coding sequence is TGTGCCACCAGTGGCTCTGTAGGGGCAGATACGCAGTATTTT.

This clone was seen a handful of times. The chain recombines TRBV7-8 with TRBJ1-5; D unclear. The CDR3 loop spans 17 amino acids. V was shortened by 5 bases and J by 2 bases, with 19 bases between the two germline ends. Per germline, CDR1 SGHVS and CDR2 FQNEAQ. CDR3 residues: CASSPNSAIYGNQPQHF. CDR3 DNA: TGTGCCAGCAGCCCTAATTCCGCTATATACGGCAATCAGCCCCAGCATTTT.

This clone showed up many times. The J gene is TRBJ2-2, the V gene TRBV5-1, with 7 bases fitting TRBD1. CDR3 size: 15 residues. With V trimmed by 5 bases and J by 0 bases, 4 bases remained unmatched. The V gene's germline CDR1 is SGHRS and CDR2 YFSETQ. Here the CDR3 reads CASRTGASNTGELFF. DNA for the CDR3: TGCGCCAGCAGAACAGGGGCGTCGAACACCGGGGAGCTGTTTTTT.

This clone was observed a single time. The chain is built from TRBV3-1 (or the pseudogene TRBV3-2) and TRBJ1-3, with 9 bases that match TRBD1. Losses at the gene ends were 3 bases for V and 0 bases for J; bases not matched to a gene: 6. Germline CDR1 LGHDT, CDR2 YNNKEL (reference sequence). The CDR3 sequence is 17 residues long. The CDR3 sequence is CASSQWDRADSGNTIYF. DNA of the CDR3: TGTGCCAGCAGCCAGTGGGACAGGGCAGACTCTGGAAACACCATATATTTT.

Only a few counts were recorded for this clone. This chain links TRBV9 with TRBJ1-6, with 9 positions matching TRBD1. The ends lost 3 bases at V and 5 bases at J; junction bases unmatched: 9. The CDR3 is made up of 17 amino acids. Germline CDR1 and CDR2: SGDLS and YYNGEE. DNA for the CDR3: TGTGCCAGCAGCGCGGGGGGGACAGGGAAAGATAATTCACCCCTCCACTTT. Residues: CASSAGGTGKDNSPLHF. The entire variable domain, with the rest obtained from reference TRBV9 and TRBJ1-6, is as follows: DSGVTQTPKHLITATGQRVTLRCSPRSGDLSVYWYQQSLDQGLQFLIQYYNGEERAKGNILERFSAQQFPDLHSELNLSSLELGDSALYFCASSAGGTGKDNSPLHFGNGTRLTVT.

V usage is TRBV7-9 and J usage is TRBJ1-6; a weak D match, TRBD1 (5 bases). Trimming pared 3 bases from V and 8 bases from J, leaving 20 bases between. This CDR3 comprises 17 residues. Per germline, CDR1 SEHNR and CDR2 FQNEAQ (reference sequence). In DNA, the CDR3 is TGTGCCAGCAGCTTCGGGCCTATCGTAGGGGAAGATTCACCCCTCCACTTT. Translation gives CASSFGPIVGEDSPLHF.

The rearrangement uses TRBV27 and TRBJ1-2, with TRBD1 matching 11 bases. Unmatched junction bases numbered 6, after V lost 3 bases and J lost 0 bases. This CDR3 comprises 17 residues. CDR1 MNHEY and CDR2 SMNVEV come from the germline V gene (reference sequence). As DNA, the CDR3 is TGTGCCAGCAGTTTGGACAGGGGGCACGGGGCTAACTATGGCTACACCTTC. It translates to CASSLDRGHGANYGYTF.

The J gene is TRBJ2-5, the V gene TRBV5-6; the match to TRBD1 covers 9 bases. CDR3 length equals 16 residues. The germline V gene encodes CDR1 SGHDT and CDR2 YYEEEE. With 3 bases clipped from V and 6 bases from J, the junction kept 12 bases outside the gene matches. CDR3 region: CASSSIRQGGRKTQYF. CDR3 DNA: TGTGCCAGCAGCTCTATCCGACAGGGGGGGCGGAAGACCCAGTACTTC.